This T cell receptor (beta chain) was profiled in a study of blood T cells in healthy people across ages. V lost 5 bases and J lost 10; bases outside the gene matches: 7. CDR1 is SNHLY, CDR2 FYNNEI, per germline. This CDR3 is 14 amino acids long. A second PCR of roughly 6 to 12 cycles used a sample-barcoded 5' primer and a J-beta primer mix. TCRdb ran MiXCR on the 5' RACE reads and lists one entry per CDR3 protein. The sample consists of some 860,000 distinct CDR3 sequences, roughly 50% of them appearing once. Source material: blood. This chain links TRBV2 with TRBJ1-6; TRBD1 matches 8 bases. The source is a man aged 40-55 years in good health. Written as DNA, the CDR3 is TGTGCCAGCAGTCGGGGACAGGCAGGATCACCCCTCCACTTT. It specifies CASSRGQAGSPLHF.